This record concerns one TCR beta chain sequence. Profiling relied on immunoSEQ multiplex PCR, and the TCRdb table lists in-frame clones only, not all of them. The data show around 280,000 clones, roughly 89% seen once. The sample belongs to a study of blood T cell repertoires in COVID-19. Turning to the study itself: From the United States, Italy and Spain came samples of acute and convalescent COVID-19.

This study enrolled people aged 18 to 89 from around 26 US geographic areas. This TCR was sampled from a woman between 18 and 30 years old with acute COVID-19. The sample comprised PBMCs or T cells enriched from blood (not recorded which).

CDR3 nucleotide sequence: TGCGCCAGCCAGAGCAATCAGCCCCAGCATTTT. Translation gives CASQSNQPQHF. The chain is built from TRBV10-1 and TRBJ1-5; D unclear. Germline CDR1 WNHNN, CDR2 SYGVQD (reference sequence). This CDR3 comprises 11 residues. Trimming removed 8 bases at V and 1 base at J, with 3 bases between.